This T cell receptor (beta chain) was identified during a study of radiotherapy plus CTLA-4 blockade in lung cancer. Study results and caveats: Per reports, early blood T cell clone dynamics, plus interferon-beta, forecast response most strongly.

The length of the CDR3 is 14 residues. V dropped 5 bases and J dropped 0 bases, with 8 bases sitting between them. Per germline, CDR1 MNHEY and CDR2 SVGAGI. The repertoire was sequenced with immunoSEQ multiplex PCR; TCRdb's copy has only in-frame clones and lacks some. The sample records roughly 1,600 clones, approximately 91% being singletons. Comments on this clone: Its antigen is unidentified.

The rearrangement uses TRBV6-5 and TRBJ1-5, with D perhaps matching TRBD1 (5 bases). Sequencing used tumor tissue, obtained from a patient treated with radiotherapy plus ipilimumab. The sequence was obtained from a human donor with non-small cell lung cancer who had a complete response to radiotherapy plus ipilimumab. The CDR3 coding sequence is TGTGCCAGCAGTCCCAGGGTTAGCAATCAGCCCCAGCATTTT. Translated, it gives CASSPRVSNQPQHF.